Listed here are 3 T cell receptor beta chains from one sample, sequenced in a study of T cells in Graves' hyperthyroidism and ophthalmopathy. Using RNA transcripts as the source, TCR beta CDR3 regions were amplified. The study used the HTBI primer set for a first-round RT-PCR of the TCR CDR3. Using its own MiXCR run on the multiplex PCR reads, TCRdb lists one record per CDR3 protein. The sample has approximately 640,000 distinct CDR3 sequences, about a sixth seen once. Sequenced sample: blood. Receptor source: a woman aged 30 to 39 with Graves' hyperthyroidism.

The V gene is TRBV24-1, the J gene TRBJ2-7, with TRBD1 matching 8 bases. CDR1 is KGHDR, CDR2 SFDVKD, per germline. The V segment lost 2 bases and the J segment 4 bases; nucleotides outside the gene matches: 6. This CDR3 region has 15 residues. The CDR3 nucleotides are TGTGCCACCAGTGATTCGAGGACAGGGCGGTACGAGCAGTACTTC. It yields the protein CATSDSRTGRYEQYF.

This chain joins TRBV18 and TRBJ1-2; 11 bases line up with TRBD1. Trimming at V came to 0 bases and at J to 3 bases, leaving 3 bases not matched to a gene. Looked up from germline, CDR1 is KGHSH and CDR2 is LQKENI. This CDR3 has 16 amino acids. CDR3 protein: CASSPPGTGGYYGYTF. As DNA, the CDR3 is TGTGCCAGCTCACCACCGGGGACAGGGGGTTACTATGGCTACACCTTC.

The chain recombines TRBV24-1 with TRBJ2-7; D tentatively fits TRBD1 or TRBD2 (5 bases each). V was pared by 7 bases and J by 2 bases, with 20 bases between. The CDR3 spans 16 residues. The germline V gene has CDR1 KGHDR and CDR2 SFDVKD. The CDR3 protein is CATRRVSTDPPYEQYF. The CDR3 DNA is TGTGCCACCAGGAGGGTATCGACAGACCCTCCCTACGAGCAGTACTTC.